This T cell receptor beta chain was captured by sequencing in a study of blood T cell repertoires in COVID-19. The protocol was immunoSEQ multiplex PCR, while the TCRdb copy is restricted to in-frame clones and leaves out a portion. This table holds around 280,000 clones, approximately 90% found once. Remarks on this clone: At the DNA level, this CDR3 is encoded by other sequences in the same sample as well.

The CDR3 sequence is 14 residues long. Germline assignment: CDR1 KGHSH and CDR2 LQKENI. The ends lost 6 bases at V and 4 bases at J; junction bases unmatched: 5. Participant ages covered roughly 18 to 89 years across 25 or so US areas. Self-reported history from a screening survey and questionnaire set each donor's cohort. Symptom resolution, clearance, or two negative PCRs marked the recovered donors of Cohort 3. The chain is built from TRBV18 and TRBJ1-5, with 8 bases fitting TRBD1. The receptor's source is a woman aged 40 to 49 who had recovered from COVID-19. Sequenced: PBMCs or T cells enriched from blood (not recorded which). CDR3 region: CASSPGQGNQPQHF. The CDR3 DNA is TGTGCCAGCTCCCCCGGACAGGGAAATCAGCCCCAGCATTTT.